One and the same sample provided the 26 T cell receptor beta chains below, sequenced in a study of blood T cell repertoires in COVID-19. Profiling relied on immunoSEQ multiplex PCR, and the TCRdb table lists in-frame clones only, not all of them. The sample contains tens of thousands of clones, about 90% of which appear only once. Sequenced input: peripheral blood. The receptors here all came from a woman older than 75 with active COVID-19.

The gene calls are TRBV5-8 and TRBJ1-2; D is unresolved. Trimming left V 4 bases short and J 8 bases short, with 15 bases between. CDR3 length: 13 amino acids. Germline assignment: CDR1 SGHTS and CDR2 YDEGEE. CDR3 loop: CASSAGSRVGYTF. DNA of the CDR3: TGTGCCAGCAGCGCCGGGAGTCGGGTAGGCTACACCTTC.

V usage is TRBV20-1 and J usage is TRBJ2-1; 9 bases are shared with TRBD2. There are 15 residues in the CDR3. Germline values: CDR1 DFQATT, CDR2 SNEGSKA (reference sequence). J gave up 8 bases and V 3 bases, and 11 bases lay outside the gene matches. This CDR3 is CSASEGREGWYEQFF. CDR3 nucleotides: TGCAGTGCTAGTGAGGGGCGGGAGGGCTGGTATGAGCAGTTCTTC.

This clone has just one count. This chain links TRBV28 with TRBJ2-7, with TRBD2 identical over 8 bases. CDR1 and CDR2 from the germline V gene are MDHEN and SYDVKM. Trimming removed 5 bases from V and 4 bases from J; junction bases left unmatched: 7. The CDR3 contains 14 residues. The CDR3 region has the DNA TGTGCCAGCAGTGGGGCGGGGGGCCTTTACGAGCAGTACTTC. The encoded protein is CASSGAGGLYEQYF.

This chain connects TRBV6-5 to TRBJ2-1, with 7 positions matching TRBD1. Per the germline V gene, CDR1 is MNHEY and CDR2 is SVGAGI. CDR3 size: 14 residues. V was pared by 0 bases and J by 10 bases, with 6 bases of the junction left unmatched. The CDR3 sequence: CASSYSGQDGEQFF. CDR3 nucleotides: TGTGCCAGCAGTTACTCAGGACAGGACGGAGAGCAGTTCTTC.

J is TRBJ2-5 and V is TRBV28; TRBD1 agrees at 9 bases. The CDR3 covers 13 residues. CDR1 is MDHEN and CDR2 is SYDVKM in the germline V gene. The trim removed 2 bases at V and 6 bases at J, leaving 1 base unmatched. This CDR3 reads CASSLGTGKTQYF. DNA for the CDR3: TGTGCCAGCAGTTTAGGGACAGGGAAGACCCAGTACTTC.

This chain links TRBV23-1 with TRBJ1-4; TRBD1 matches at 8 bases. TRBV23-1 is filed as an ORF, its function uncertain. The CDR3 is 16 amino acids. V dropped 8 bases and J dropped 5; count of bases not matched to a gene: 13. The CDR3 is CASPWTGRGFNEKLFF. CDR3 DNA: TGCGCCAGCCCCTGGACAGGGAGGGGATTCAATGAAAAACTGTTTTTT.

V is TRBV2 and J is TRBJ2-5; possible D gene TRBD2, 6 bases. There are 14 residues in the CDR3. V dropped 5 bases and J dropped 4 bases, with 14 bases sitting between them. Looked up from germline, CDR1 is SNHLY and CDR2 is FYNNEI. CDR3 sequence reads: CASSTTMGGETQYF. The CDR3 region has the DNA TGTGCCAGCAGTACTACAATGGGGGGAGAGACCCAGTACTTC. Using reference TRBV2 and TRBJ2-5 for the parts outside the CDR3, the full variable domain is EPEVTQTPSHQVTQMGQEVILRCVPISNHLYFYWYRQILGQKVEFLVSFYNNEISEKSEIFDDQFSVERPDGSNFTLKIRSTKLEDSAMYFCASSTTMGGETQYFGPGTRLLVL.

The chain uses TRBV5-1 and TRBJ2-1, with 10 nucleotides matching TRBD2. J was trimmed by 2 bases and V by 1 base; bases with no gene match: 0. Germline lookup yields CDR1 SGHRS and CDR2 YFSETQ. The CDR3 loop spans 15 amino acids. CDR3 sequence: CASSLLAGAYNEQFF. The DNA for the CDR3 is TGCGCCAGCAGCTTGCTAGCGGGAGCCTACAATGAGCAGTTCTTC. Drawing the rest from reference TRBV5-1 and TRBJ2-1, the complete variable domain is KAGVTQTPRYLIKTRGQQVTLSCSPISGHRSVSWYQQTPGQGLQFLFEYFSETQRNKGNFPGRFSGRQFSNSRSEMNVSTLELGDSALYLCASSLLAGAYNEQFFGPGTRLTVL.

The chain combines TRBV5-1 with TRBJ2-2; D is perhaps TRBD2 (5 bases). Between the trimmed V and J ends, which lost 4 bases and 3 bases, there was a span of 10 bases. Germline CDR1 reads SGHRS; CDR2 reads YFSETQ. The CDR3 spans 14 residues. The CDR3 region has the DNA TGCGCCAGCAGCCAGGACTCTTACACCGGGGAGCTGTTTTTT. Its protein is CASSQDSYTGELFF.

The gene calls are TRBV15 and TRBJ2-7; D is unresolved. CDR3 length equals 14 residues. Between the trimmed V and J ends, which lost 0 bases and 3 bases, there was a span of 9 bases. Germline CDR1 LNHNV, CDR2 YYDKDF (reference sequence). CDR3 bases: TGTGCCACCAGCAGAGAGCGGTTTCTCTACGAGCAGTACTTC. Protein product: CATSRERFLYEQYF.

The V call is TRBV2, the J call TRBJ2-1; D perhaps matches TRBD2 (6 bases). The CDR3 has 15 amino acids. Germline values: CDR1 SNHLY, CDR2 FYNNEI. With 4 bases removed from V and 2 bases from J, the gap between germline ends came to 12 bases. CDR3 sequence: CASSAVAETYNEQFF. CDR3 sequence (DNA): TGTGCCAGCAGTGCGGTAGCGGAGACCTACAATGAGCAGTTCTTC.

The chain recombines TRBV12-3 or TRBV12-4 with TRBJ2-3; D is uncertain. This CDR3 is built from 12 residues. V lost 7 bases to trimming and J lost 2 bases, with 7 bases between them. The CDR3 nucleotides read TGTGCCAGCACCCCAAACACAGATACGCAGTATTTT. Translating gives CASTPNTDTQYF.

This chain links TRBV5-6 with TRBJ2-5; TRBD2 matches 8 bases. The CDR3 covers 15 residues. Germline V gene sequence: CDR1 SGHDT, CDR2 YYEEEE. V was pared by 4 bases and J by 5 bases, with 10 bases of the junction left unmatched. For the CDR3, the DNA is TGTGCCAGCAGCCAAGGACTAGCCTTGTCGGAGACCCAGTACTTC. Protein product: CASSQGLALSETQYF.

The J gene is TRBJ2-5, the V gene TRBV12-3 or TRBV12-4, with D tentatively TRBD2 (6 bases). V dropped 3 bases and J dropped 5 bases, with 10 bases sitting between them. The CDR3 is made up of 13 amino acids. CDR3 in amino acids: CASSLAGLETQYF. CDR3 sequence (DNA): TGTGCCAGCAGTTTGGCGGGGCTGGAGACCCAGTACTTC.

The genes are TRBV10-1 and TRBJ1-2; D gene uncertain. The V end lost 7 bases, the J end lost 8 bases, and 5 bases lay between the germline ends. The CDR3 has 9 amino acids. Germline V gene data show CDR1 as WNHNN and CDR2 as SYGVQD (reference sequence). CDR3 sequence: CASTGGYTF. In DNA form, the CDR3 reads TGCGCCAGCACGGGGGGCTACACCTTC.

The chain carries TRBV10-3 and TRBJ2-1; TRBD2 is a possible D gene (6 bases). The CDR3 has 14 residues. Germline V lookup: CDR1 ENHRY, CDR2 SYGVKD. V was trimmed by 2 bases and J by 5 bases, leaving 10 bases between them. The CDR3 region has the DNA TGTGCCATCAGTGAGACTAGCCCGAACAATGAGCAGTTCTTC. It specifies CAISETSPNNEQFF.

This clone occurred a few times. The chain joins TRBV5-1 to TRBJ2-7; 11 nucleotides match TRBD1. Germline V gives CDR1 SGHRS, CDR2 YFSETQ. The length of the CDR3 is 16 residues. With 4 bases clipped from V and 2 bases from J, the junction kept 8 bases outside the gene matches. The CDR3 DNA is TGCGCCAGCAGCCAAGGGGACAGGGGGTCCACCTACGAGCAGTACTTC. It yields the protein CASSQGDRGSTYEQYF.

V usage is TRBV15 and J usage is TRBJ2-7, with TRBD2 matching over 10 bases. Germline V CDR1 and CDR2: LNHNV, YYDKDF (reference sequence). The ends lost 1 base at V and 2 bases at J; junction bases unmatched: 2. This CDR3 is 15 amino acids long. This chain's CDR3 is CATSRGAGGPYEQYF. CDR3 DNA: TGTGCCACCAGCAGAGGAGCGGGAGGGCCCTACGAGCAGTACTTC.

The chain links TRBV29-1 to TRBJ2-1; TRBD2 matches 8 bases. CDR3 length: 11 amino acids. Germline CDR1 and CDR2: SQVTM and ANQGSEA. After removal of 8 bases from V and 16 bases from J, the junction contained 13 bases not matched to a gene. CDR3: CSPLEAGVQFF. DNA for the CDR3: TGCAGCCCGCTGGAAGCGGGAGTCCAATTCTTC.

The genes are TRBV27 and TRBJ1-1; tentatively, D is TRBD1 (5 bases). Deletions cut 0 bases from V and 2 bases from J, with 13 bases between. Per germline, CDR1 MNHEY and CDR2 SMNVEV (reference sequence). The CDR3 sequence is 16 residues long. CDR3: CASSLSTAGGNTEAFF. The DNA for the CDR3 is TGTGCCAGCAGTTTATCCACGGCGGGGGGAAACACTGAAGCTTTCTTT.

This chain joins TRBV6-6 and TRBJ2-1; D uncertain. Germline loops: CDR1 MNHNY, CDR2 SVGAGI (reference sequence). The V end was cut by 0 bases, the J end by 4 bases, with 7 bases between. This CDR3 spans 14 amino acids. This CDR3 reads CASSYSSVYNEQFF. CDR3 coding DNA: TGTGCCAGCAGTTACTCTTCTGTATACAATGAGCAGTTCTTC.

The chain carries TRBV18 and TRBJ2-1, with D unclear. CDR1 is KGHSH and CDR2 is LQKENI in the germline V gene. CDR3 length: 12 amino acids. V was shortened by 0 bases and J by 9 bases, with 6 bases between the two germline ends. This chain's CDR3 is CASSPPAGEQFF. CDR3 coding DNA: TGTGCCAGCTCACCACCAGCAGGTGAGCAGTTCTTC.

For the CDR3, the DNA is TGTGCTAGCGGGACAGGCTCAGAACAAGAGACCCAGTACTTC. As protein: CASGTGSEQETQYF. The gene calls are TRBV12-5 and TRBJ2-5; 8 nucleotides align to TRBD1. Looked up from germline, CDR1 is LGHNT and CDR2 is FRNRAP. V lost 9 bases to trimming and J lost 2 bases; unmatched junction nucleotides: 8. The CDR3 has 14 amino acids.

The V call is TRBV7-3, the J call TRBJ2-4; tentatively, D is TRBD1 (6 bases). Trimming removed 5 bases at V and 9 bases at J, with 26 bases between. Germline V gene data show CDR1 as SGHTA and CDR2 as FQGTGA. CDR3 size: 17 residues. CDR3 sequence reads: CASSVTGLSSTQGIQYF. The CDR3 coding sequence is TGTGCCAGCAGCGTGACAGGCCTATCTTCTACCCAGGGCATTCAGTACTTC.

The V gene is TRBV27, the J gene TRBJ2-2; D remains unclear. This CDR3 has 17 amino acids. Per germline, CDR1 MNHEY and CDR2 SMNVEV (reference sequence). Trimming stripped 0 bases from V and 5 bases from J, with 16 bases between. CDR3 DNA: TGTGCCAGCAGTTTATCGCGGTCCTGGTATGGGACCGGGGAGCTGTTTTTT. Residues: CASSLSRSWYGTGELFF.

This chain connects TRBV19 to TRBJ2-1; 8 positions match TRBD2. V was pared by 7 bases and J by 3 bases, with 8 bases of the junction left unmatched. CDR1 is LNHDA and CDR2 is SQIVND in the germline V gene (reference sequence). This CDR3 has 15 residues. The CDR3 DNA reads as TGTGCCAGTACCCAGTCGCTAGCGGGCTACAATGAGCAGTTCTTC. This codes for CASTQSLAGYNEQFF.